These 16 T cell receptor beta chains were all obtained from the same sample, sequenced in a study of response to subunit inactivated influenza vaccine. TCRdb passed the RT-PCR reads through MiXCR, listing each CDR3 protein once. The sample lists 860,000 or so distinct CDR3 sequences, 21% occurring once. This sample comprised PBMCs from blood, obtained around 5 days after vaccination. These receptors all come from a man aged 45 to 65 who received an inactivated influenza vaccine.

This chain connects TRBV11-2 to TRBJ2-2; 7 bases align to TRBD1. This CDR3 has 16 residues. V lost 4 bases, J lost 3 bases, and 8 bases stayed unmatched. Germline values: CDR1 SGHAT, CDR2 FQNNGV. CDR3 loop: CASSSIDRVYTGELFF. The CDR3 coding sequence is TGTGCCAGCAGCTCTATCGACAGGGTGTACACCGGGGAGCTGTTTTTT.

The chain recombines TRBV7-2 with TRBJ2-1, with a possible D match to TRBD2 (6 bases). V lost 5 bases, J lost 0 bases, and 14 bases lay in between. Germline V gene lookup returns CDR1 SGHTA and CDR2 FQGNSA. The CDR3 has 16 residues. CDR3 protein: CASSPAPGGSYNEQFF. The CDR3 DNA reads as TGTGCCAGCAGCCCAGCCCCCGGGGGCTCCTACAATGAGCAGTTCTTC.

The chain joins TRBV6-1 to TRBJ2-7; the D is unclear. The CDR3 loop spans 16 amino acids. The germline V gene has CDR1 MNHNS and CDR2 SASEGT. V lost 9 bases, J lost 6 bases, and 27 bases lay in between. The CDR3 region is CASSNPSGSWMGEQYF. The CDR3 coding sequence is TGTGCCAGTTCGAACCCGAGTGGTAGCTGGATGGGCGAGCAGTACTTC.

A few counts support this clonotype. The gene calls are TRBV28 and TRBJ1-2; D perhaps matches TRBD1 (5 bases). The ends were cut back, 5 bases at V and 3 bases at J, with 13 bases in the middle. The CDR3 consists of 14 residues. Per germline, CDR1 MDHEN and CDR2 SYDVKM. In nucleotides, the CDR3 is TGTGCCAGCAGTAGGGGCGCGGACCACTATGGCTACACCTTC. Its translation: CASSRGADHYGYTF.

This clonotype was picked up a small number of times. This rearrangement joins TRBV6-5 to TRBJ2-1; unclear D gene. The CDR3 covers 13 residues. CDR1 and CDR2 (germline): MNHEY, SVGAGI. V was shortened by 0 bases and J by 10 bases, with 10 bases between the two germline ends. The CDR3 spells CASSYSNVREQFF. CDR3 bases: TGTGCCAGCAGTTACTCGAACGTCCGAGAGCAGTTCTTC.

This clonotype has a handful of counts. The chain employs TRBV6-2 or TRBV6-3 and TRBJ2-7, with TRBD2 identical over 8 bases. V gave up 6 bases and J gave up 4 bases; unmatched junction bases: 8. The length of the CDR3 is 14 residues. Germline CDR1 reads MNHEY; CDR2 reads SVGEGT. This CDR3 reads CASRQRGGRYEQYF. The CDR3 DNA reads TGTGCCAGCAGACAGAGGGGCGGGAGGTACGAGCAGTACTTC.

CDR3 sequence: CSSLTGGGYTF. Written as DNA, the CDR3 is TGCAGCTCCCTGACAGGGGGCGGCTACACCTTC. V and J are TRBV29-1 and TRBJ1-2, with TRBD1 matching 10 bases. The CDR3 has 11 residues. V shed 8 bases, J shed 8 bases, and the junction held 5 bases outside the gene matches. Germline assignment: CDR1 SQVTM and CDR2 ANQGSEA.

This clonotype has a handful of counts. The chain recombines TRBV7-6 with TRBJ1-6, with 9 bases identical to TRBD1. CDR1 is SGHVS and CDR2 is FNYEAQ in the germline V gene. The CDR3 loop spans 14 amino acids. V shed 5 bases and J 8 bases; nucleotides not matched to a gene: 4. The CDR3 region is CASSRDRADSPLHF. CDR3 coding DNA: TGTGCCAGCAGCCGGGACAGGGCCGATTCACCCCTCCACTTT. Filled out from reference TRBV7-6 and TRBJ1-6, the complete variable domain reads GAGVSQSPRYKVTKRGQDVALRCDPISGHVSLYWYRQALGQGPEFLTYFNYEAQQDKSGLPNDRFSAERPEGSISTLTIQRTEQRDSAMYRCASSRDRADSPLHFGNGTRLTVT.

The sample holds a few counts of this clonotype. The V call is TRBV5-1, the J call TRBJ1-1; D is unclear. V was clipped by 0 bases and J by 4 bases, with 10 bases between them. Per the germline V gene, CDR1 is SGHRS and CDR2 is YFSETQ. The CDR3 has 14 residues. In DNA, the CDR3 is TGCGCCAGCAGCTTGGAGTTAGGGTTCACTGAAGCTTTCTTT. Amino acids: CASSLELGFTEAFF.

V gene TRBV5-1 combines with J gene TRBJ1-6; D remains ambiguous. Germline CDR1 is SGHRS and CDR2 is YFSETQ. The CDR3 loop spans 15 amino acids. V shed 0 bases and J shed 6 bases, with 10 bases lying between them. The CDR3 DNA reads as TGCGCCAGCAGCTTGGCCATGGCAGTTAATTCACCCCTCCACTTT. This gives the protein CASSLAMAVNSPLHF.

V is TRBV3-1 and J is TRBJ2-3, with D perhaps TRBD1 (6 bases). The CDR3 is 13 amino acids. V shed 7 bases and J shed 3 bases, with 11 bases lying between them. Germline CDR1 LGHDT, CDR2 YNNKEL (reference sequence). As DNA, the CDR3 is TGTGCCAGCACCCAGGGGACGACAGATACGCAGTATTTT. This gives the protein CASTQGTTDTQYF.

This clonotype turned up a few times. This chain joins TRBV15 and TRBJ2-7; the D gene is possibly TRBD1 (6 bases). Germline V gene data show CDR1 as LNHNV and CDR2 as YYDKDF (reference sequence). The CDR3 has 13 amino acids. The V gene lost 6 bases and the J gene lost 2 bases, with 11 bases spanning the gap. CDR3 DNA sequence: TGTGCCACCAGGTCCGGGGACACCTACGAGCAGTACTTC. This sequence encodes CATRSGDTYEQYF.

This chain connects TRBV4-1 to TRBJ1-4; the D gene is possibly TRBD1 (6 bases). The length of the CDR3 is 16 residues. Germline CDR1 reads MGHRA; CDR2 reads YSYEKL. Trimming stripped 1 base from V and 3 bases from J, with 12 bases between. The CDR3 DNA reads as TGCGCCAGCAGCCAAGTAGAAGGACAGTCTAATGAAAAACTGTTTTTT. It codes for CASSQVEGQSNEKLFF.

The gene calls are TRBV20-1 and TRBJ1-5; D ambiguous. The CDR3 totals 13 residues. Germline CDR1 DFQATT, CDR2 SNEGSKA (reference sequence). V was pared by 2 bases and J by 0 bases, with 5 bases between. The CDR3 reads CSARRDSNQPQHF. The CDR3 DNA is TGCAGTGCTAGAAGGGATAGCAATCAGCCCCAGCATTTT.

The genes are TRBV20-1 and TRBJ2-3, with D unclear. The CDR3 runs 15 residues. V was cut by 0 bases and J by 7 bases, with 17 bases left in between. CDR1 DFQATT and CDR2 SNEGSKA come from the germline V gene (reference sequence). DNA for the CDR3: TGCAGTGCTAGAGAGGGATCCGATAGTGTGCATACGCAGTATTTT. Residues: CSAREGSDSVHTQYF.

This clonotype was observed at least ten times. CDR3 DNA sequence: TGTGCCATCAGTGAGGGGGAGACCCAGTACTTC. Encoded protein: CAISEGETQYF. This chain connects TRBV10-3 to TRBJ2-5, with unresolved D. Between the trimmed V and J ends, which lost 2 bases and 5 bases, there was a span of 3 bases. The CDR3 covers 11 residues. CDR1 and CDR2 (germline): ENHRY, SYGVKD.